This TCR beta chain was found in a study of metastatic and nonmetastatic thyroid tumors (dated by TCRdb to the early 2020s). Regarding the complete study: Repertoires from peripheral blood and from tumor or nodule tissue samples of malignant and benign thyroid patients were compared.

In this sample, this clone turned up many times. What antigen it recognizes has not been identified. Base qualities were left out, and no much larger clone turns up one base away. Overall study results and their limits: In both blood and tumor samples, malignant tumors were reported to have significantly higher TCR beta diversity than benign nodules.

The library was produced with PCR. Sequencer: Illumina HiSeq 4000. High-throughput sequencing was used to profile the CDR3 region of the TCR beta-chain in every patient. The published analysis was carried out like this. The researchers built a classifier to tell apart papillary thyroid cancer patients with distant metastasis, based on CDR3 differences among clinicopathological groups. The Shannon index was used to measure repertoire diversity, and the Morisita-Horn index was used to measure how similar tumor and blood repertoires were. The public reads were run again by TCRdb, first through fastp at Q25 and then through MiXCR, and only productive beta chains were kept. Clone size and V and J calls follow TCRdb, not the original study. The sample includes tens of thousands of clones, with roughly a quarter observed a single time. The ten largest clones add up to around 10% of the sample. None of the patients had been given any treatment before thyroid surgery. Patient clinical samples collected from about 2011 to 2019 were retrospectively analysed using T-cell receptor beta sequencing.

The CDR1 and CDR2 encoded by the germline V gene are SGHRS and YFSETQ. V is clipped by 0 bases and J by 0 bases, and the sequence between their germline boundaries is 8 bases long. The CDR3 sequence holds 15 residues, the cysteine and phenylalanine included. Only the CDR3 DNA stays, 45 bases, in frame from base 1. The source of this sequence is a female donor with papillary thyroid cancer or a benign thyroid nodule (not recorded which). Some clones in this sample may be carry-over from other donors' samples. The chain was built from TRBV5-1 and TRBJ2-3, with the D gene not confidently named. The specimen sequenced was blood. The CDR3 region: CASSLAFLSTDTQYF. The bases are TGCGCCAGCAGCTTGGCCTTCCTGAGCACAGATACGCAGTATTTT. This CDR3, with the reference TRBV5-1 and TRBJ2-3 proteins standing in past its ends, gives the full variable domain KAGVTQTPRYLIKTRGQQVTLSCSPISGHRSVSWYQQTPGQGLQFLFEYFSETQRNKGNFPGRFSGRQFSNSRSEMNVSTLELGDSALYLCASSLAFLSTDTQYFGPGTRLTVL.